These 32 T cell receptor beta chains were all obtained from the same sample, sequenced in a study of T cells in Graves' hyperthyroidism and ophthalmopathy. TCR beta CDR3 region amplification was performed from RNA transcripts. The HTBI primer set served for first-round RT-PCR of the TCR CDR3. From the multiplex PCR reads, TCRdb called clonotypes with MiXCR, one entry per CDR3 protein. The sample lists a few hundred thousand distinct CDR3 sequences, 46% occurring once. The sample was peripheral blood or thyroid tissue (not recorded which). Every receptor here comes from a woman under 30 with Graves' hyperthyroidism.

Concerning this clonotype: This sequence may be a read error, since a much larger clone differs from it by one base. CDR3 sequence reads: CASSQEAGGQPQHF. In nucleotides, the CDR3 is TGCGCCAGCAGCCAAGAAGCAGGAGGTCAGCCCCAGCATTTT. This sequence joins TRBV4-3 and TRBJ1-5; D is ambiguous. Between the trimmed V and J ends, which lost 0 bases and 6 bases, there was a span of 9 bases. CDR3 length: 14 residues. Germline values: CDR1 LGHNA, CDR2 YSLEER.

The V and J genes are TRBV7-9 and TRBJ2-7; possible D gene TRBD1, 5 bases. Trimming stripped 6 bases from V and 1 base from J, with 16 bases between. This CDR3 spans 15 amino acids. Germline CDR1 SEHNR, CDR2 FQNEAQ (reference sequence). This chain's CDR3 is CASSFDATVSYEQYF. In nucleotides, the CDR3 is TGTGCCAGCAGTTTCGACGCGACAGTTTCCTACGAGCAGTACTTC. The whole variable domain, remainder taken from reference TRBV7-9 and TRBJ2-7, is DTGVSQNPRHKITKRGQNVTFRCDPISEHNRLYWYRQTLGQGPEFLTYFQNEAQLEKSRLLSDRFSAERPKGSFSTLEIQRTEQGDSAMYLCASSFDATVSYEQYFGPGTRLTVT.

This clonotype was observed many times. The chain links TRBV6-5 to TRBJ2-2; no reliable D call. From germline, CDR1 is MNHEY and CDR2 SVGAGI. Trimming took off 2 bases at V and 0 bases at J, with 7 bases between the two ends. The CDR3 consists of 15 residues. Written as DNA, the CDR3 is TGTGCCAGCAGTTACGTAGGGACGAACACCGGGGAGCTGTTTTTT. Translating it yields CASSYVGTNTGELFF.

This clonotype was counted ten times or more. V and J are TRBV4-1 and TRBJ1-2; possibly TRBD1 for D (6 bases). V lost 4 bases, J lost 14 bases, and 17 bases lay in between. The CDR3 has 12 residues. The germline V gene encodes CDR1 MGHRA and CDR2 YSYEKL. Written as DNA, the CDR3 is TGCGCCAGCAGCCGCCGTCAGGGGCCGTGTACCTTC. Its protein is CASSRRQGPCTF.

The table lists this clonotype with many counts. The CDR3 DNA sequence: TGTGCCACCAGTGAGGGGACAGTCGAGCAGTTCTTC. Its protein is CATSEGTVEQFF. V gene TRBV24-1 combines with J gene TRBJ2-1; 7 nucleotides align to TRBD1. Unmatched junction bases numbered 3, after V lost 4 bases and J lost 10 bases. Germline V gene data show CDR1 as KGHDR and CDR2 as SFDVKD. This CDR3 has 12 amino acids.

This clonotype was seen ten or more times. The chain links TRBV2 to TRBJ2-5; D might be TRBD1 (5 bases). The CDR3 runs to 20 residues. Trimming cost V 1 base and J 3 bases, with 27 bases left between them. Germline V gene sequence: CDR1 SNHLY, CDR2 FYNNEI. CDR3 sequence reads: CASSEGDKRQHVRFEETQYF. The CDR3 DNA reads TGTGCCAGCAGTGAAGGGGATAAGAGACAGCACGTAAGATTCGAAGAGACCCAGTACTTC.

At least ten counts were recorded for this clonotype. The chain carries TRBV10-3 and TRBJ1-6; possible D gene TRBD1, 5 bases. This CDR3 is 12 amino acids long. Trimming took 8 bases from V and 9 from J, leaving 11 bases between them. CDR1 is ENHRY, CDR2 SYGVKD, per germline. This CDR3 reads CAIGGIGSPLHF. Here the CDR3 DNA reads TGTGCCATCGGGGGTATTGGTTCACCCCTCCACTTT.

This clonotype was recorded many times. This chain connects TRBV19 to TRBJ2-7, with D tentatively TRBD1 or TRBD2 (5 bases each). The V end lost 6 bases, the J end lost 1 base, and 16 bases lay between the germline ends. There are 15 residues in the CDR3. Germline loops: CDR1 LNHDA, CDR2 SQIVND (reference sequence). The DNA for the CDR3 is TGTGCCAGTAGACCATATGGGGGACCATCCTACGAGCAGTACTTC. It is translated as CASRPYGGPSYEQYF.

This clonotype was counted at least ten times. This chain links TRBV2 with TRBJ1-4; no clear D gene. This CDR3 has 12 residues. CDR1 and CDR2 (germline): SNHLY, FYNNEI. V lost 5 bases and J lost 11, with 12 bases in between. CDR3 region: CASSKSEEKLFF. CDR3 DNA: TGTGCCAGCAGTAAGAGTGAGGAGAAACTGTTTTTT.

This clonotype was picked up one time. V is TRBV20-1 and J is TRBJ1-1; no firm D call. Per germline, CDR1 DFQATT and CDR2 SNEGSKA (reference sequence). The CDR3 covers 9 residues. Trimming stripped 3 bases from V and 8 bases from J, with 4 bases between. CDR3 in DNA: TGCAGTGCTAGCGGGGAAGCTTTCTTT. It yields the protein CSASGEAFF.

CDR3 bases: TGCAGTGCGATTTCGACTAGCCCTGACACCGGGGAGCTGTTTTTT. This encodes CSAISTSPDTGELFF. The chain uses TRBV20-1 and TRBJ2-2; 7 nucleotides agree with TRBD2. Germline CDR1 is DFQATT and CDR2 is SNEGSKA (reference sequence). The V and J ends lost 6 bases and 3 bases, in that order; junction bases with no gene match: 10. This CDR3 has 15 amino acids.

This clonotype has at least ten counts. The V gene is TRBV29-1, the J gene TRBJ2-6; D unclear. Germline V gene sequence: CDR1 SQVTM, CDR2 ANQGSEA. The CDR3 totals 17 residues. V was pared by 0 bases and J by 0 bases, with 12 bases between. DNA for the CDR3: TGCAGCGTTGAAGATTTCAGCTTCAACTCTGGGGCCAACGTCCTGACTTTC. This gives the protein CSVEDFSFNSGANVLTF.

This clonotype was counted at least ten times. The CDR3 loop is CASSLAVPAEQYF. The CDR3 DNA follows: TGTGCCAGCAGCTTAGCGGTCCCGGCGGAGCAGTACTTC. The rearrangement uses TRBV7-2 and TRBJ2-7, with D hard to call. The germline V and J ends were trimmed by 0 bases and 7 bases, with 10 bases remaining between them. The CDR3 contains 13 residues. CDR1 and CDR2 from the germline V gene are SGHTA and FQGNSA. Combining the CDR3 with reference TRBV7-2 and TRBJ2-7 gives the whole variable domain GAGVSQSPSNKVTEKGKDVELRCDPISGHTALYWYRQSLGQGLEFLIYFQGNSAPDKSGLPSDRFSAERTGGSVSTLTIQRTQQEDSAVYLCASSLAVPAEQYFGPGTRLTVT.

Comments on this clonotype: In this CDR3 the conserved last residue, phenylalanine or tryptophan, is missing, so a read error is likely. The genes are TRBV6-6 and TRBJ2-5; 9 bases match TRBD1. Trimming removed 1 base from V and 3 bases from J; junction bases left unmatched: 12. The germline gives CDR1 MNHNY, CDR2 SVGAGI (reference sequence). This CDR3 is built from 18 residues. CDR3 region: CASSYLGYRQGDKETQYL. CDR3 nucleotide sequence: TGTGCCAGCAGTTACTTAGGATATCGACAGGGGGATAAAGAGACCCAGTACCTC.

In this sample, this clonotype turned up many times. CDR3 in DNA: TGCAGCGTTGAAGAACAGGGGAGGTTGGGAAACACCATATATTTT. As protein: CSVEEQGRLGNTIYF. V is TRBV29-1 and J is TRBJ1-3; 7 bases fit TRBD1. V gave up 0 bases and J gave up 4 bases; unmatched junction bases: 6. CDR1 and CDR2 from the germline V gene are SQVTM and ANQGSEA. CDR3 size: 15 residues. The variable domain in full, completed from reference TRBV29-1 and TRBJ1-3, reads SAVISQKPSRDICQRGTSLTIQCQVDSQVTMMFWYRQQPGQSLTLIATANQGSEATYESGFVIDKFPISRPNLTFSTLTVSNMSPEDSSIYLCSVEEQGRLGNTIYFGEGSWLTVV.

This clonotype has only a few counts. The CDR3 spells CASTTGRGLSSNQPQHF. CDR3 DNA sequence: TGTGCCAGCACAACCGGCCGGGGGCTATCTAGCAATCAGCCCCAGCATTTT. The rearrangement uses TRBV12-3 or TRBV12-4 and TRBJ1-5, with D possibly TRBD1 on 6 matching bases. The CDR3 totals 17 residues. V lost 7 bases to trimming and J lost 0 bases, with 19 bases between them.

A remark on this clonotype: A much bigger clone sits one base away, suggesting this may be a read error. The chain employs TRBV12-3 or TRBV12-4 and TRBJ2-7; TRBD1 matches 9 bases. V shed 1 base, J shed 2 bases, and the junction held 3 bases outside the gene matches. The CDR3 totals 15 residues. CDR3 in DNA: TGTGCCAGCAGTTTAGGGACAGGGGATCCCTACGAGCAGTACTTC. It yields the protein CASSLGTGDPYEQYF.

This clonotype was recorded many times. V is TRBV7-8 and J is TRBJ1-5; D is ambiguous. Looked up from germline, CDR1 is SGHVS and CDR2 is FQNEAQ. V lost 1 base to trimming and J lost 1 base, with 11 bases between them. This CDR3 is built from 16 residues. The CDR3 DNA sequence: TGTGCCAGCAGCTTAGAAGGGATGATCAGCAATCAGCCCCAGCATTTT. Amino acid sequence: CASSLEGMISNQPQHF.

J is TRBJ2-5 and V is TRBV19; the D gene is possibly TRBD2 (5 bases). The CDR3 contains 14 residues. V was shortened by 5 bases and J by 9 bases, with 19 bases between the two germline ends. Germline loops: CDR1 LNHDA, CDR2 SQIVND (reference sequence). CDR3 loop: CASSPRAFNQPQYF. CDR3 bases: TGTGCCAGTAGTCCGCGGGCTTTCAATCAGCCCCAGTACTTC.

The V and J genes are TRBV9 and TRBJ1-6; no clear D gene. CDR1 and CDR2 (germline): SGDLS, YYNGEE. V was pared by 0 bases and J by 9 bases, with 10 bases between. The length of the CDR3 is 14 residues. CDR3: CASSVEGPGSPLHF. CDR3 nucleotides: TGTGCCAGCAGCGTAGAAGGGCCGGGTTCACCCCTCCACTTT.

This clonotype was recorded at least ten times. V is TRBV5-8 and J is TRBJ2-7; possibly TRBD2 for D (6 bases). The CDR3 runs 13 residues. The V end was cut by 1 base, the J end by 3 bases, with 8 bases between. Germline V gene lookup returns CDR1 SGHTS and CDR2 YDEGEE. CDR3 bases: TGTGCCAGCAGCTTGCGGGACTTCTACGAGCAGTACTTC. It codes for CASSLRDFYEQYF.

Note on this clonotype: The conserved phenylalanine or tryptophan is not found at the CDR3 terminus, so this likely reflects a read error. The limits of the CDR3 on the DNA are not certain, so only TCRdb's listed CDR3 is given. The V and J genes are TRBV14 and TRBJ2-7. Germline V gives CDR1 SGHDN, CDR2 FVKESK. The CDR3 comprises 8 residues, both ends counted. CDR3 loop: CASRARTS.

This CDR3 is CASSFSLGRAKSSYEQYF. The DNA of the CDR3 is TGTGCCAGCAGCTTTAGTCTCGGACGGGCGAAGAGCTCCTACGAGCAGTACTTC. The chain employs TRBV7-9 and TRBJ2-7; D gene unclear. CDR3 size: 18 residues. With 3 bases removed from V and 0 bases from J, the gap between germline ends came to 21 bases. CDR1 and CDR2 from the germline V gene are SEHNR and FQNEAQ (reference sequence).

Many counts were recorded for this clonotype. The chain links TRBV11-2 to TRBJ2-7; TRBD2 agrees at 8 bases. The V gene's germline CDR1 is SGHAT and CDR2 FQNNGV. CDR3 length: 15 amino acids. The V and J ends lost 5 bases and 3 bases, in that order; junction bases with no gene match: 9. CDR3 coding DNA: TGTGCCAGCAGCCTCTGGGACGGGAGGGTCTACGAGCAGTACTTC. Encoded protein: CASSLWDGRVYEQYF.

The chain is built from TRBV2 and TRBJ1-2, with 8 nucleotides matching TRBD1. The CDR3 runs to 14 residues. V lost 7 bases and J lost 9; bases outside the gene matches: 13. CDR1 is SNHLY and CDR2 is FYNNEI in the germline V gene. CDR3 nucleotide sequence: TGTGCCAGCACTGCCGGGACAGGTTCGCCAAGCTACACCTTC. Its protein is CASTAGTGSPSYTF.

The table lists this clonotype with many counts. The chain has TRBV5-1 and TRBJ1-1; 8 nucleotides agree with TRBD1. CDR3 length: 14 amino acids. From germline, CDR1 is SGHRS and CDR2 YFSETQ. J lost 7 bases, V lost 4 bases, and 9 bases had no gene match. The CDR3: CASSKRQGSNEAFF. CDR3 coding DNA: TGCGCCAGCAGCAAACGACAGGGGAGTAATGAAGCTTTCTTT.

The V call is TRBV7-2, the J call TRBJ2-7, with D possibly being TRBD2 (6 bases). The better agreement between TRBJ2-1 and the DNA end casts doubt on the J call. The germline gives CDR1 SGHTA, CDR2 FQGNSA. CDR3 length equals 12 residues. The CDR3 DNA follows: TGTGCCAGCAGCTTAGGACTAGTTGAGCAGTTCTTC. This sequence encodes CASSLGLVEQFF.

This clonotype was seen at least ten times. The chain couples TRBV7-6 to TRBJ2-7; a weak D match, TRBD2 (5 bases). Germline assignment: CDR1 SGHVS and CDR2 FNYEAQ. The length of the CDR3 is 14 residues. Trimming took off 1 base at V and 0 bases at J, with 7 bases between the two ends. The CDR3 sequence is CASSLDGLSYEQYF. The DNA for the CDR3 is TGTGCCAGCAGCTTAGATGGACTCTCCTACGAGCAGTACTTC.

The table lists this clonotype with many counts. This chain connects TRBV5-6 to TRBJ1-2, with TRBD1 identical over 7 bases. V shed 3 bases and J 6 bases; nucleotides not matched to a gene: 8. The CDR3 has 14 amino acids. The germline V gene encodes CDR1 SGHDT and CDR2 YYEEEE. The CDR3 loop reads CASSSTGDSDGYTF. The CDR3 coding sequence is TGTGCCAGCAGCTCCACAGGGGATAGTGATGGCTACACCTTC.

Details on this clonotype: A much larger clonotype is one base distant, so this may be a read error. Since no conserved phenylalanine or tryptophan closes the CDR3, a read error is the likely cause. The J gene is TRBJ2-2, the V gene TRBV2, with 8 positions matching TRBD2. The CDR3 loop spans 15 amino acids. Germline CDR1 SNHLY, CDR2 FYNNEI. The CDR3, as DNA: TGTGCTAGTGGTCCACCGGGAGGGCAAAACGGGGAGCTGTTTTCT. Translation: CASGPPGGQNGELFS.

In its sample, this clonotype was seen many times. This CDR3 is CSASNSDRGTDEQYF. CDR3 DNA: TGCAGTGCTAGCAACTCGGACAGGGGGACCGACGAGCAGTACTTC. The chain couples TRBV20-1 to TRBJ2-7; 10 bases are a match to TRBD1. The V and J ends lost 3 bases and 5 bases, in that order; junction bases with no gene match: 10. The CDR3 is 15 residues long. Germline assignment: CDR1 DFQATT and CDR2 SNEGSKA (reference sequence).

The V gene is TRBV11-2, the J gene TRBJ2-5; D possibly uses TRBD1 or TRBD2 (5 bases each). The CDR3 length is 15 residues. V was clipped by 0 bases and J by 5 bases, with 13 bases between them. In germline, CDR1 is SGHAT, CDR2 FQNNGV. The CDR3 protein is CASSLDLPGRETQYF. CDR3 sequence (DNA): TGTGCCAGCAGCTTAGATCTACCGGGGCGGGAGACCCAGTACTTC.